The 8 T cell receptor beta chains below were found in one sample sequenced in a study of monozygotic twins with inflammatory bowel disease. From the 5' RACE reads, TCRdb lists one entry per CDR3 protein and no DNA. This repertoire includes about 150,000 distinct CDR3 sequences. The specimen sequenced was blood. The receptor source for this set is a human donor with ulcerative colitis or Crohn's disease, or a healthy co-twin of an affected twin (not recorded which).

The gene calls are TRBV7-9 and TRBJ2-1; TCRdb calls TRBD2, which cannot be checked without DNA. The CDR3 contains 16 residues. CDR1 is SEHNR and CDR2 is FQNEAQ in the germline V gene (reference sequence). The chain's CDR3 is CASSFVAGPSYNEQFF.

The rearrangement links TRBV6-2 or TRBV6-3 to TRBJ1-2. This CDR3 region has 15 residues. Germline lookup yields CDR1 MNHEY and CDR2 SVGEGT. This CDR3 is CASQTAEAVNYGYTF.

This sequence joins TRBV3-1 and TRBJ2-7. CDR3 length: 13 amino acids. Germline CDR1 is LGHDT and CDR2 is YNNKEL (reference sequence). The CDR3 loop is CASRARGSHEQYF.

The chain uses TRBV24-1 and TRBJ2-5; TCRdb gives TRBD2 as the D gene, but with no DNA this cannot be confirmed. There are 13 residues in the CDR3. Germline V gene lookup returns CDR1 KGHDR and CDR2 SFDVKD. CDR3 in amino acids: CATGEDGQETQYF.

The chain links TRBV11-3 to TRBJ2-2; TCRdb returns TRBD1, unconfirmable since there is no DNA. This CDR3 has 15 amino acids. Germline assignment: CDR1 SGHNT and CDR2 YENEEA. The CDR3 sequence: CAGSSVPGRTGELFF.

CDR3 amino acids: CASSLVFGSQYQETQYF. The chain couples TRBV5-1 to TRBJ2-5. This CDR3 has 17 amino acids. Germline loops: CDR1 SGHRS, CDR2 YFSETQ.

V usage is TRBV12-3 or TRBV12-4 and J usage is TRBJ1-1. This CDR3 contains 11 residues. The CDR3 region is CASSLRGGAFF.

The CDR3 sequence is CAISFPTTGSEQYF. V and J are TRBV10-3 and TRBJ2-7; TCRdb's D gene call, TRBD1, goes unchecked for lack of DNA. There are 14 residues in the CDR3. Germline V gives CDR1 ENHRY, CDR2 SYGVKD.